The 8 T cell receptor beta chains below were found in one sample sequenced in a study of T-cell reconstitution after alpha-beta-depleted transplantation in children (dated by TCRdb to the mid-2010s). The label giving this sample's time point can be read as: day 60 (about 2 months) after transplantation. According to the study, the label for this sample's treatment or condition signals: allogeneic hematopoietic cell transplantation with graft depleted of TCRalphabeta T cells and CD19 B cells. The library was built by means of PCR. Sequencing used an Illumina HiSeq 2500. TCR library preparation used molecular barcoding, with unique molecular identifiers applied to normalize quantification of the TCRbeta repertoire. Through fastp at Q25 and MiXCR, TCRdb rebuilt clones from the public reads, retaining in-frame beta chains. CDR3 protein sequences are deduplicated, and each keeps its most common genes and DNA. The sample table records tens of thousands of distinct CDR3 sequences; approximately 9.2% of these occur just once. The top ten constitute roughly a quarter of the sample.

The input for sequencing was PBMCs, mostly from graft donor cells, taken 60 days after TCRalphabeta/CD19-depleted stem cell transplant. These receptors came from a male patient aged 2-10 years who had a stem cell transplant for chronic granulomatous disease, so the T cells may come from the graft donor.

This clonotype has a count of ten or more. The chain has TRBV9 and TRBJ1-6; a weak D match, TRBD1 (6 bases). Trimming cost V 4 bases and J 12 bases, with 20 bases left between them. The CDR3 is 15 residues long. The germline V gene encodes CDR1 SGDLS and CDR2 YYNGEE. The CDR3 reads CASSSSQGLGIPLHF. CDR3 sequence (DNA): TGTGCCAGCAGCAGCTCACAGGGCCTGGGAATACCCCTCCACTTT.

This clonotype was detected ten times or more. The chain carries TRBV15 and TRBJ2-3; TRBD2 matches 7 bases. V trimming: 0 bases; J trimming: 2 bases; junction bases outside the gene matches: 11. The CDR3 extends over 18 amino acids. CDR1 and CDR2 (germline): LNHNV, YYDKDF (reference sequence). The CDR3 spells CATSRDLPGAGVTDTQYF. The CDR3 region has the DNA TGTGCCACCAGCAGAGATCTCCCTGGGGCGGGAGTCACAGATACGCAGTATTTT.

This clonotype was recorded at least ten times. The V call is TRBV5-1, the J call TRBJ2-7; 8 bases fit TRBD2. The germline V gene encodes CDR1 SGHRS and CDR2 YFSETQ. V dropped 0 bases and J dropped 4; count of bases not matched to a gene: 12. CDR3 length: 17 amino acids. In nucleotides, the CDR3 is TGCGCCAGCAGCTTGGAATACGGGGGGGGCAGCTTATACGAGCAGTACTTC. This gives the protein CASSLEYGGGSLYEQYF. The full variable domain, rest sourced from reference TRBV5-1 and TRBJ2-7, is KAGVTQTPRYLIKTRGQQVTLSCSPISGHRSVSWYQQTPGQGLQFLFEYFSETQRNKGNFPGRFSGRQFSNSRSEMNVSTLELGDSALYLCASSLEYGGGSLYEQYFGPGTRLTVT.

This clonotype was detected many times. V usage is TRBV6-5 and J usage is TRBJ2-7, with TRBD1 identical over 7 bases. This CDR3 has 12 amino acids. The germline V gene encodes CDR1 MNHEY and CDR2 SVGAGI. Trimming at V came to 4 bases and at J to 4 bases, leaving 1 base not matched to a gene. This CDR3 reads CASSSQGYEQYF. For the CDR3, the DNA is TGTGCCAGCAGTTCACAGGGGTACGAGCAGTACTTC.

This clonotype was found many times. This CDR3 is CASSKEGGTQYF. The DNA of the CDR3 is TGTGCCAGCAGCAAAGAGGGTGGTACGCAGTATTTT. V gene TRBV21-1 combines with J gene TRBJ2-3. TRBV21-1 is flagged as a pseudogene. The CDR3 consists of 12 residues.

This clonotype occurred many times. V gene TRBV10-3 combines with J gene TRBJ2-6; D is unclear. The CDR3 extends over 16 amino acids. Germline V CDR1 and CDR2: ENHRY, SYGVKD. Trimming pared 0 bases from V and 0 bases from J, leaving 6 bases between. CDR3 bases: TGTGCCATCAGTGAGTCGCTGGGCTCTGGGGCCAACGTCCTGACTTTC. Protein: CAISESLGSGANVLTF.

There are many counts of this clonotype. The DNA of the CDR3 is TGTGCCAGCAGCCAAGGGACTAGCGGCACAGATACGCAGTATTTT. This codes for CASSQGTSGTDTQYF. The chain links TRBV14 to TRBJ2-3; 9 bases map to TRBD2. CDR3 length equals 15 residues. V was pared by 1 base and J by 1 base, with 0 bases of the junction left unmatched. Germline-derived CDR1 and CDR2 are SGHDN and FVKESK.

In its sample, this clonotype was seen many times. J is TRBJ2-1 and V is TRBV7-2; 7 nucleotides agree with TRBD2. The CDR3 sequence is 16 residues long. CDR1 is SGHTA and CDR2 is FQGNSA in the germline V gene. V shed 6 bases, J shed 5 bases, and the junction held 13 bases outside the gene matches. The CDR3 protein is CASRGLGSGTDNEQFF. DNA of the CDR3: TGTGCCAGCAGAGGACTAGGGAGCGGTACAGACAATGAGCAGTTCTTC.